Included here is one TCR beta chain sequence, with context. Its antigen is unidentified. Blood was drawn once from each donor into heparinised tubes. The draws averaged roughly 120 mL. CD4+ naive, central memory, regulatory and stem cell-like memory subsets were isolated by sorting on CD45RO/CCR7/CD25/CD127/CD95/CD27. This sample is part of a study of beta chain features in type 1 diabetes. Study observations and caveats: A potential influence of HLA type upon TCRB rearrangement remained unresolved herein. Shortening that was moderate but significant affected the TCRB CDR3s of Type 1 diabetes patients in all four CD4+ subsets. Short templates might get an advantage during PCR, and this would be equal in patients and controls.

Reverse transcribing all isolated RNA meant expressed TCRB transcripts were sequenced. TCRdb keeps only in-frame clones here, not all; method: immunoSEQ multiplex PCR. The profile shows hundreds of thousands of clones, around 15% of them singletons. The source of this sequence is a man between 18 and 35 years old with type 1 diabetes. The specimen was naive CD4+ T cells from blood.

The CDR3 region has the DNA TGTGCCAGCAGCCAAGATTTAGCGGGCACCCCCTACGAGCAGTACTTC. Protein product: CASSQDLAGTPYEQYF. This chain uses TRBV4-2 with TRBJ2-7; 7 positions match TRBD2. The CDR3 spans 16 residues. Germline V CDR1 and CDR2: LGHNA, YNFKEQ. The ends lost 0 bases at V and 2 bases at J; junction bases unmatched: 7.